This TCR beta chain comes out of a study of OX40 agonist ivuxolimab in advanced cancers. The repertoire was sequenced with immunoSEQ multiplex PCR; TCRdb's copy has only in-frame clones and lacks some. The sample contains approximately 50,000 clones, 80% to 85% of which appear only once. Germline V gene data show CDR1 as SEHNR and CDR2 as FQNEAQ (reference sequence). The CDR3 contains 17 residues. V lost 0 bases and J 2 bases, leaving 15 bases between the germline ends. This sample comprised CD4+ or CD8+ T cells sorted from blood, obtained in a trial of the OX40 agonist ivuxolimab. This TCR came from an adult with an advanced solid tumor such as melanoma, head and neck, liver or kidney cancer. This sequence joins TRBV7-9 and TRBJ2-3; TRBD1 is a possible D gene (5 bases). DNA for the CDR3: TGTGCCAGCAGCTTAGCTCCAAGGGGTGGGAACACAGATACGCAGTATTTT. Residues: CASSLAPRGGNTDTQYF.